This T cell receptor (beta chain) was observed in a study of siplizumab effects on memory and regulatory T cells. Study-level results: Naive T cells looked more diverse than memory cells, and they looked like major contributors to the alloresponse.

Approximately 10^5 TCR templates underwent assay in every sample. TCRdb keeps only in-frame clones here, not all; method: immunoSEQ multiplex PCR. Altogether 80,000 to 130,000 clones are present, about 91% being singletons, with the ten largest covering around 0.68%. The CDR3 has 14 amino acids. Unmatched junction bases numbered 2, after V lost 5 bases and J lost 2 bases. Germline CDR1 is MNHEY and CDR2 is SVGAGI. Remarks on this clone: Its antigen is undetermined.

This sequence was found in a human donor in good health. The chain uses TRBV6-5 and TRBJ2-1; the match to TRBD1 covers 8 bases. Material: Tregs sorted from blood. The CDR3 bases are TGTGCCAGCAGTAGACAGGGGCCCTACAATGAGCAGTTCTTC. Translation gives CASSRQGPYNEQFF.